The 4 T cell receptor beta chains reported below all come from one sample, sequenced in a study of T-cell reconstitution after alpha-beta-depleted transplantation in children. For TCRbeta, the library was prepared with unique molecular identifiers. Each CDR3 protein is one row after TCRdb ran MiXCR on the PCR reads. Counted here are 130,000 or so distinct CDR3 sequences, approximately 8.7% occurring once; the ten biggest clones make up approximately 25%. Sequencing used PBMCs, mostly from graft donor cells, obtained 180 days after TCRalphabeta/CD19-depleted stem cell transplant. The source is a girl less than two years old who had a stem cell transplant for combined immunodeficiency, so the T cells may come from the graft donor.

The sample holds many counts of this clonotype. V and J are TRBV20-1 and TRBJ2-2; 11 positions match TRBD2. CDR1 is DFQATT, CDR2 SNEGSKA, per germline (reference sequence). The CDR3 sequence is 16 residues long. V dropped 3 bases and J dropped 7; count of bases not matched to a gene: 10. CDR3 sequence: CSASCLAGGPGGELFF. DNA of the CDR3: TGCAGTGCTAGTTGTCTAGCGGGAGGTCCTGGCGGGGAGCTGTTTTTT.

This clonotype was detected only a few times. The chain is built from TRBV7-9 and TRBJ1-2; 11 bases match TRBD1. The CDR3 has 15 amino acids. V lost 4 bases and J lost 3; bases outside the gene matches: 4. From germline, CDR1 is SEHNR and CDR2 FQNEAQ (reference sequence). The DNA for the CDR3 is TGTGCCAGCAGCTCCGGGACAGGGGGATACTATGGCTACACCTTC. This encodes CASSSGTGGYYGYTF.

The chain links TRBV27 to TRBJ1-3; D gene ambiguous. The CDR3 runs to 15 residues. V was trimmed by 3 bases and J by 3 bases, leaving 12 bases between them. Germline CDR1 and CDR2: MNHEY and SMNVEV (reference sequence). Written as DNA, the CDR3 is TGTGCCAGCAGTTTCAGTGGGCGCGTTGGAAACACCATATATTTT. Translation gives CASSFSGRVGNTIYF.

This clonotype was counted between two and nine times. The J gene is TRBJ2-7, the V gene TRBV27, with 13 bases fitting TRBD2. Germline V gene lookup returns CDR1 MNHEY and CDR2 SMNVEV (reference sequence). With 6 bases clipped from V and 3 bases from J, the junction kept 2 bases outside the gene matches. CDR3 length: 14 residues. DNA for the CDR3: TGTGCCAGCAGACGACTAGCGGGAGGCTACGAGCAGTACTTC. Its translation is CASRRLAGGYEQYF.